This TCR beta chain was documented in a study of identical twins. Study conclusions and caveats: Memory repertoires showed no such pattern, whereas abundant cord blood beta clonotypes carried fewer insertions. Within monozygotic twins, out-of-frame TCR alpha sharing was underestimated by the models.

Concerning this clonotype itself: Antigen: not known.

One entry per CDR3 protein, called by TCRdb with MiXCR from the 5' RACE reads. The table records hundreds of thousands of distinct CDR3 sequences, around 8.6% of them present only once. J was trimmed by 1 base and V by 5 bases; bases with no gene match: 9. This CDR3 comprises 16 residues. CDR1 is SGHTA and CDR2 is FQGNSA in the germline V gene. The same sample was also studied in work on yellow fever vaccine responses in identical twins.

The sample comprised PBMCs. This clonotype originated in a woman between 18 and 29 years old in good health. This sequence joins TRBV7-2 and TRBJ2-5; TRBD2 matches 8 bases. As DNA, the CDR3 is TGTGCCAGCAGCCGCCGGGGGCGGGGGGCCCAAGAGACCCAGTACTTC. This codes for CASSRRGRGAQETQYF.